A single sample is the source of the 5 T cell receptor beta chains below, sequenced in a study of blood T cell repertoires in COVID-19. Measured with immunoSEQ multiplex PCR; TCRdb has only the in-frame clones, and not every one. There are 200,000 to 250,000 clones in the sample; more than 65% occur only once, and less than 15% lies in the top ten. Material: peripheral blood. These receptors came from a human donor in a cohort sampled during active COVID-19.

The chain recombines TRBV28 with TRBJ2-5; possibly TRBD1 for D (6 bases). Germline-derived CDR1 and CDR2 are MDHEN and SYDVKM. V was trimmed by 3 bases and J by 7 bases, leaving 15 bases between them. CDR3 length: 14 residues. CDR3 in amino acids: CASSLSQGTSTQYF. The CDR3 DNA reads TGTGCCAGCAGTTTGTCCCAGGGGACGTCGACCCAGTACTTC.

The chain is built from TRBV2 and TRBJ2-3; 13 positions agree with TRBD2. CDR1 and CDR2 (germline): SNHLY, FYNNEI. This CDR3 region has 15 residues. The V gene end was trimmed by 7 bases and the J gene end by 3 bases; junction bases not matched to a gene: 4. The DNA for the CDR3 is TGTGCCAGCAAGGAGACTAGCGGGAGGACAGATACGCAGTATTTT. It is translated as CASKETSGRTDTQYF.

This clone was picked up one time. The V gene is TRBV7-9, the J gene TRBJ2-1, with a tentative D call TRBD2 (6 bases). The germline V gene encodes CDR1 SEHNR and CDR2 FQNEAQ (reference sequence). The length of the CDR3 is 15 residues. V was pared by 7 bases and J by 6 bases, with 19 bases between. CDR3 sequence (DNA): TGTGCCAGCAACCTCGGGACTTCCATGGGCAATGAGCAGTTCTTC. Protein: CASNLGTSMGNEQFF. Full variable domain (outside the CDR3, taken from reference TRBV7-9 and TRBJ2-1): DTGVSQNPRHKITKRGQNVTFRCDPISEHNRLYWYRQTLGQGPEFLTYFQNEAQLEKSRLLSDRFSAERPKGSFSTLEIQRTEQGDSAMYLCASNLGTSMGNEQFFGPGTRLTVL.

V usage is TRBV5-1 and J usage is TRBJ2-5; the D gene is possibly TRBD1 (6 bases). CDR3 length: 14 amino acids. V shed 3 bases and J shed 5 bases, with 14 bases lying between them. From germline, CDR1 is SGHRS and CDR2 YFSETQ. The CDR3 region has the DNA TGCGCCAGCAGCTGGGCTCCAGGGGAGGAGACCCAGTACTTC. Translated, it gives CASSWAPGEETQYF. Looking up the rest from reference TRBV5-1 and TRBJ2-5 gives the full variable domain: KAGVTQTPRYLIKTRGQQVTLSCSPISGHRSVSWYQQTPGQGLQFLFEYFSETQRNKGNFPGRFSGRQFSNSRSEMNVSTLELGDSALYLCASSWAPGEETQYFGPGTRLLVL.

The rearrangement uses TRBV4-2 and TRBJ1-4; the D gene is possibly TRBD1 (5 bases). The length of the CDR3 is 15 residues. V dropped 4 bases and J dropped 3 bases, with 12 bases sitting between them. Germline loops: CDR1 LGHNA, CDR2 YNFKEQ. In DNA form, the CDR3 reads TGTGCCAGCAGCCCGGGGGACCTCTCTAATGAAAAACTGTTTTTT. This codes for CASSPGDLSNEKLFF.